One and the same sample provided the 27 T cell receptor beta chains below, sequenced in a study of T cell responses to AZD1222 COVID-19 vaccine (dated by TCRdb to the early 2020s). Receptors were amplified or captured by the immunoSEQ multiplex PCR assay. TCRdb carries this immuneACCESS record with in-frame sequences only. Its versions omit some clonotypes, under half of them owing to an unresolved V gene in the studies checked, with the rest unexplained. Counted in this sample were approximately 60,000 clones; over 80% of them appeared once. The biggest ten clones account for approximately 7.4% of the sample. The intended sense of this specimen's time point label: baseline before first vaccination. The sample here was peripheral blood, taken on day 0 of AZD1222 vaccination. These receptors came from an adult in good health.

The J gene is TRBJ2-7, the V gene TRBV7-9; TRBD2 aligns across 7 bases. Germline lookup yields CDR1 SEHNR and CDR2 FQNEAQ (reference sequence). This CDR3 is 15 amino acids long. V dropped 4 bases and J dropped 2; count of bases not matched to a gene: 8. The CDR3 here is CASSSWGGEPYEQYF. CDR3 DNA: TGTGCCAGCAGCTCCTGGGGGGGGGAGCCCTACGAGCAGTACTTC.

The V gene is TRBV5-1, the J gene TRBJ2-7; 9 bases map to TRBD1. Germline CDR1 SGHRS, CDR2 YFSETQ. The CDR3 has 15 amino acids. V trimming: 8 bases; J trimming: 3 bases; junction bases outside the gene matches: 12. CDR3 DNA sequence: TGCGCCAGTCGTGCCGGGACAGGGAATTTCTACGAGCAGTACTTC. The encoded protein is CASRAGTGNFYEQYF.

The chain links TRBV4-1 to TRBJ2-7; D may be TRBD1 (5 bases). V was clipped by 3 bases and J by 0 bases, with 15 bases between them. The CDR3 has 16 residues. The germline V gene has CDR1 MGHRA and CDR2 YSYEKL. The CDR3 protein is CASSQSIRVSSYEQYF. The CDR3 nucleotides are TGCGCCAGCAGCCAGTCTATCAGGGTGAGCTCCTACGAGCAGTACTTC.

This chain joins TRBV19 and TRBJ2-1; D is undetermined. CDR1 is LNHDA, CDR2 SQIVND, per germline (reference sequence). The CDR3 sequence is 12 residues long. V lost 7 bases, J lost 8 bases, and 12 bases lay in between. The CDR3 coding sequence is TGTGCCAGTAAATCTGAATACGATGAGCAGTTCTTC. This sequence encodes CASKSEYDEQFF.

J is TRBJ2-3 and V is TRBV19; D is undetermined. The CDR3 is made up of 14 amino acids. V was clipped by 1 base and J by 1 base, with 6 bases between them. CDR1 LNHDA and CDR2 SQIVND come from the germline V gene (reference sequence). Here the CDR3 reads CASSIAAGTDTQYF. CDR3 in DNA: TGTGCCAGTAGTATAGCGGCCGGCACAGATACGCAGTATTTT.

This clone was seen a single time. The chain employs TRBV4-2 and TRBJ1-5; D is uncertain. CDR1 is LGHNA and CDR2 is YNFKEQ in the germline V gene. The V end lost 0 bases, the J end lost 3 bases, and 9 bases lay between the germline ends. This CDR3 region has 15 residues. CDR3 protein: CASSQEGSYNQPQHF. In DNA form, the CDR3 reads TGTGCCAGCAGCCAAGAAGGCAGTTACAATCAGCCCCAGCATTTT.

This sequence joins TRBV5-4 and TRBJ1-2; D not certain. This CDR3 is built from 14 residues. Germline V lookup: CDR1 SGHNT, CDR2 YYREEE (reference sequence). The V end was cut by 1 base, the J end by 5 bases, with 12 bases between. CDR3: CASSLNGVGYGYTF. For the CDR3, the DNA is TGTGCCAGCAGCTTGAATGGTGTTGGGTATGGCTACACCTTC.

This rearrangement joins TRBV6-4 to TRBJ2-1; TRBD2 is a possible D gene (6 bases). Germline values: CDR1 MRHNA, CDR2 SNTAGT. V lost 2 bases and J lost 9, with 17 bases in between. This CDR3 is 15 amino acids long. CDR3 loop: CASSDGAGFSGEQFF. CDR3 coding DNA: TGTGCCAGCAGTGACGGCGCGGGGTTCAGCGGTGAGCAGTTCTTC.

V is TRBV19 and J is TRBJ2-3; 9 nucleotides match TRBD1. V shed 5 bases and J 4 bases; nucleotides not matched to a gene: 4. CDR1 is LNHDA and CDR2 is SQIVND in the germline V gene (reference sequence). The CDR3 spans 14 residues. CDR3 sequence (DNA): TGTGCCAGTAGTGCCGGGACAGGGCCAGATACGCAGTATTTT. Encoded protein: CASSAGTGPDTQYF. Drawing the rest from reference TRBV19 and TRBJ2-3, the complete variable domain is DGGITQSPKYLFRKEGQNVTLSCEQNLNHDAMYWYRQDPGQGLRLIYYSQIVNDFQKGDIAEGYSVSREKKESFPLTVTSAQKNPTAFYLCASSAGTGPDTQYFGPGTRLTVL.

This clone appeared once. This chain connects TRBV7-9 to TRBJ1-4; tentatively, D is TRBD1 (5 bases). This CDR3 has 16 amino acids. V was trimmed by 0 bases and J by 8 bases, leaving 16 bases between them. Germline V gene sequence: CDR1 SEHNR, CDR2 FQNEAQ (reference sequence). Here the CDR3 reads CASSLAAAGRGEKLFF. The CDR3 DNA sequence: TGTGCCAGCAGCTTAGCGGCGGCAGGGAGAGGAGAAAAACTGTTTTTT.

This chain uses TRBV5-4 with TRBJ1-2; D is uncertain. The CDR3 runs 16 residues. Trimming stripped 0 bases from V and 4 bases from J, with 16 bases between. The germline V gene encodes CDR1 SGHNT and CDR2 YYREEE (reference sequence). CDR3 in DNA: TGTGCCAGCAGCTTGGAAGCCCCGACACGGGGCTATGGCTACACCTTC. Translating gives CASSLEAPTRGYGYTF.

The chain carries TRBV9 and TRBJ2-3; maybe TRBD1 (6 bases). Germline V gene lookup returns CDR1 SGDLS and CDR2 YYNGEE. Trimming cost V 3 bases and J 3 bases, with 8 bases left between them. The CDR3 spans 13 residues. The chain's CDR3 is CASSAGTTDTQYF. In DNA form, the CDR3 reads TGTGCCAGCAGCGCCGGGACAACAGATACGCAGTATTTT.

V gene TRBV3-1 (or the pseudogene TRBV3-2) combines with J gene TRBJ2-7; 7 nucleotides align to TRBD2. Germline V gene data show CDR1 as LGHDT and CDR2 as YNNKEL (reference sequence). The junction had 14 bases not matched to a gene; V was cut back by 4 bases and J by 5 bases. CDR3 size: 16 residues. The CDR3 is CASSPPRGRARNEQYF. The CDR3 DNA is TGTGCCAGCAGCCCTCCCCGTGGGAGGGCCCGGAACGAGCAGTACTTC.

The V gene is TRBV5-1, the J gene TRBJ2-7; TRBD2 aligns across 13 bases. The length of the CDR3 is 16 residues. From germline, CDR1 is SGHRS and CDR2 YFSETQ. The V and J ends lost 3 bases and 5 bases, in that order; junction bases with no gene match: 8. CDR3 DNA: TGCGCCAGCAGCTGGCGGACTAGCGGGGGAGAAGACGAGCAGTACTTC. Its protein product is CASSWRTSGGEDEQYF.

The chain joins TRBV7-9 to TRBJ2-7; perhaps TRBD2 as D (7 bases). Deletions cut 0 bases from V and 4 bases from J, with 19 bases between. CDR3 length equals 17 residues. CDR1 SEHNR and CDR2 FQNEAQ come from the germline V gene (reference sequence). CDR3 nucleotide sequence: TGTGCCAGCAGCTTAGCGGGTCTACAGGGAGGGGTTTACGAGCAGTACTTC. It encodes CASSLAGLQGGVYEQYF.

The chain uses TRBV3-1 (or the pseudogene TRBV3-2) and TRBJ2-7; 11 bases fit TRBD1. V shed 8 bases and J 2 bases; nucleotides not matched to a gene: 2. Germline CDR1 reads LGHDT; CDR2 reads YNNKEL (reference sequence). The CDR3 runs 13 residues. The DNA for the CDR3 is TGTGCCAGCGGACAGGGGGCAACCTACGAGCAGTACTTC. Its protein product is CASGQGATYEQYF.

V usage is TRBV6-5 and J usage is TRBJ2-5, with 7 bases that match TRBD2. Trimming took 6 bases from V and 5 from J; bases not matched to a gene: 6. CDR1 is MNHEY and CDR2 is SVGAGI in the germline V gene. The CDR3 has 13 amino acids. CDR3 DNA: TGTGCCAGCAGGCGGACTAGTCGGGAGACCCAGTACTTC. Residues: CASRRTSRETQYF.

The V call is TRBV5-5, the J call TRBJ1-5; a possible D gene is TRBD1 (6 bases). Trimming pared 1 base from V and 14 bases from J, leaving 16 bases between. The CDR3 is 13 amino acids. Germline values: CDR1 SGHKS, CDR2 YYEKEE (reference sequence). The CDR3 DNA reads TGTGCCAGCAGCTTGAGCGGAGGACAGCTGAAGCATTTT. Protein: CASSLSGGQLKHF.

In its sample, this clone ranks as medium-sized. The V call is TRBV10-2, the J call TRBJ2-3; either TRBD1 or TRBD2 may supply D (6 bases each). The CDR3 is 16 residues long. The V end was cut by 2 bases, the J end by 2 bases, with 14 bases between. CDR1 is WSHSY, CDR2 SAAADI, per germline. The CDR3 protein is CASSETGGGYTDTQYF. Here the CDR3 DNA reads TGCGCCAGCAGTGAGACCGGGGGCGGGTACACAGATACGCAGTATTTT.

This chain links TRBV24-1 with TRBJ1-2; D uncertain. This CDR3 region has 13 residues. Looked up from germline, CDR1 is KGHDR and CDR2 is SFDVKD. Trimming cost V 5 bases and J 3 bases, with 9 bases left between them. The chain's CDR3 is CATSVHSYYGYTF. The CDR3 nucleotides are TGTGCCACCAGTGTGCACAGTTACTATGGCTACACCTTC.

The J gene is TRBJ2-5, the V gene TRBV9; 13 bases align to TRBD2. The length of the CDR3 is 16 residues. V shed 4 bases and J 5 bases; nucleotides not matched to a gene: 8. Germline loops: CDR1 SGDLS, CDR2 YYNGEE. The CDR3 coding sequence is TGTGCCAGCAGCCGCCGACTAGCGGGGGGTAGGGAGACCCAGTACTTC. It encodes CASSRRLAGGRETQYF.

The CDR3 is CASSQDEGLSYEQYF. The CDR3 nucleotides read TGTGCCAGCAGCCAGGACGAAGGCCTCTCCTACGAGCAGTACTTC. The rearrangement uses TRBV11-2 and TRBJ2-7; no firm D call. V dropped 5 bases and J dropped 0 bases, with 14 bases sitting between them. Germline-derived CDR1 and CDR2 are SGHAT and FQNNGV. This CDR3 contains 15 residues.

The CDR3 loop is CASSFTGYQPQHF. CDR3 nucleotides: TGTGCCAGCAGCTTTACAGGGTATCAGCCCCAGCATTTT. The chain has TRBV5-6 and TRBJ1-5; the D gene is possibly TRBD1 (6 bases). V lost 2 bases to trimming and J lost 5 bases, with 8 bases between them. Germline V CDR1 and CDR2: SGHDT, YYEEEE. This CDR3 spans 13 amino acids.

The J gene is TRBJ1-6, the V gene TRBV10-3, with a weak D call TRBD1 (5 bases). CDR3 size: 15 residues. Deletions cut 4 bases from V and 6 bases from J, with 13 bases between. CDR1 is ENHRY and CDR2 is SYGVKD in the germline V gene. The CDR3 nucleotides are TGTGCCATCAGTGGAGGAGCAGGGATTAATTCACCCCTCCACTTT. It encodes CAISGGAGINSPLHF.

This clone has just one count. The chain couples TRBV5-1 to TRBJ1-1; 11 bases line up with TRBD1. The CDR3 has 18 amino acids. CDR1 and CDR2 from the germline V gene are SGHRS and YFSETQ. V lost 4 bases and J lost 2; bases outside the gene matches: 13. The CDR3 is CASSKYPGQGGKNTEAFF. For the CDR3, the DNA is TGCGCCAGCAGCAAGTACCCGGGACAGGGGGGGAAAAACACTGAAGCTTTCTTT.

The chain uses TRBV7-8 and TRBJ1-3; D gene unclear. Germline V lookup: CDR1 SGHVS, CDR2 FQNEAQ. This CDR3 has 15 residues. The ends were cut back, 5 bases at V and 4 bases at J, with 15 bases in the middle. As DNA, the CDR3 is TGTGCCAGCAGCACTACTGAGACCCCCGGAAACACCATATATTTT. Translation: CASSTTETPGNTIYF.

The V and J genes are TRBV20-1 and TRBJ2-7; tentatively, D is TRBD1 (6 bases). Germline values: CDR1 DFQATT, CDR2 SNEGSKA (reference sequence). Trimming shortened V by 3 bases and J by 1 base, and 10 bases separated the two germline ends. The CDR3 spans 13 residues. CDR3 nucleotide sequence: TGCAGTGCTAGTCGGACAGAATCCTACGAGCAGTACTTC. Residues: CSASRTESYEQYF.